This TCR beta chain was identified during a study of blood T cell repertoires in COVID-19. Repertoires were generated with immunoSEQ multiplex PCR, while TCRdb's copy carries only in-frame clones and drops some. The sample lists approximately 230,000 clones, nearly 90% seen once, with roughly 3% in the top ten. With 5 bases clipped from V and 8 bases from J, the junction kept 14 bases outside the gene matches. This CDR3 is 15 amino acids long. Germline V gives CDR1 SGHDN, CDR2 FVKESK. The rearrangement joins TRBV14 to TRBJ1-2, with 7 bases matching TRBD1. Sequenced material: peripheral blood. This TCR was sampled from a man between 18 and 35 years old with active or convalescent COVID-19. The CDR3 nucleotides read TGTGCCAGCAGCAAAGGGGACAGATTACGGAGGGGCTACACCTTC. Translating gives CASSKGDRLRRGYTF.